The T cell receptor (beta chain) under discussion was sequenced for a study of T cells after somatic rescue of genetic block. Only in-frame clones appear in the TCRdb table, and some are missing; sequencing was by immunoSEQ multiplex PCR. Counted here are under 150,000 clones, approximately 90% occurring once; the ten biggest clones make up less than 1.5%. The CDR3 length is 13 residues. CDR1 is SGHTA, CDR2 FQGTGA, per germline. V was trimmed by 0 bases and J by 6 bases, leaving 9 bases between them. The source is a woman under 30. This sequence joins TRBV7-3 and TRBJ2-7; D is possibly TRBD1 (6 bases). The sample comprised peripheral blood mononuclear cells (PBMCs). The CDR3 nucleotides are TGTGCCAGCAGCTTAACACAGGGAACCGAGCAGTACTTC. Its protein is CASSLTQGTEQYF.